Below, 26 T cell receptor beta chains from the same sample are listed, as sequenced in a study of Graves' ophthalmopathy and Graves' hyperthyroidism. Amplification of TCR beta CDR3 regions used RNA transcripts. The first round was an RT-PCR with HTBI primers, and the second round was a multiplex PCR. TCRdb reprocessed the multiplex PCR reads with MiXCR, giving one entry per CDR3 protein. Of more than 1,000,000 distinct CDR3 sequences detected, about 35% appear once; the ten largest clones hold 11%. The sample taken for sequencing was peripheral blood or thyroid tissue (not recorded which). The receptors come from an adult man with Graves' hyperthyroidism.

Regarding this clonotype: At one end, the junction sequence differs from germline, possibly due to a read error. The chain joins TRBV11-2 to TRBJ2-7, with D possibly being TRBD1 (5 bases). CDR1 and CDR2 from the germline V gene are SGHAT and FQNNGV. The length of the CDR3 is 15 residues. CDR3 sequence reads: CTSSDLPTVTYEQYF. The CDR3 DNA sequence: TGTACCAGCAGTGACCTTCCGACAGTTACCTACGAGCAGTACTTC.

The CDR3 protein is CSAKAGTTQETQYF. The CDR3, as DNA: TGCAGCGCCAAAGCCGGGACTACTCAAGAGACCCAGTACTTC. The chain uses TRBV20-1 and TRBJ2-5; 7 bases are shared with TRBD2. Germline V CDR1 and CDR2: DFQATT, SNEGSKA (reference sequence). The CDR3 runs 14 residues.

The CDR3 coding sequence is TGCAGCGTTGTGACACCCGGCGGAGCTTTCTTT. Amino acids: CSVVTPGGAFF. The gene calls are TRBV29-1 and TRBJ1-1; D not certain. The CDR3 is made up of 11 amino acids. Trimming removed 4 bases at V and 10 bases at J, with 13 bases between. Germline lookup yields CDR1 SQVTM and CDR2 ANQGSEA.

A note on this clonotype: The conserved closing phenylalanine or tryptophan is absent in this CDR3, likely reflecting a read error. The DNA is left out, because the CDR3 cannot be placed on it with certainty; the CDR3 is given as TCRdb lists it. The V and J genes are TRBV5-1 and TRBJ1-3. The CDR3 comprises 10 residues, both ends counted. CDR1 and CDR2 from the germline V gene are SGHRS and YFSETQ. CDR3 region: CAGSLTSGSA.

This clonotype has only a few counts. The chain links TRBV7-9 to TRBJ2-7; 16 nucleotides match TRBD2. Germline V gene sequence: CDR1 SEHNR, CDR2 FQNEAQ (reference sequence). V gave up 4 bases and J gave up 4 bases; unmatched junction bases: 7. The CDR3 has 17 amino acids. The CDR3 DNA is TGTGCCAGCAGCTGGGGACTAGCGGGGGGGCTAGGTTACGAGCAGTACTTC. Its protein product is CASSWGLAGGLGYEQYF.

The chain is built from TRBV29-1 and TRBJ2-5; perhaps TRBD1 as D (6 bases). The last part of the DNA fits TRBJ2-1 better; the J call may be wrong. This CDR3 spans 13 amino acids. Per the germline V gene, CDR1 is SQVTM and CDR2 is ANQGSEA. DNA for the CDR3: TGCAGCGGTCAGTTCGACAGGAACAATGAGCAGTTCTTC. Translating it yields CSGQFDRNNEQFF.

Concerning this clonotype: The missing conserved phenylalanine or tryptophan at the end of this CDR3 makes a read error likely. Because the CDR3's place on the DNA is in doubt, the DNA is left out and the CDR3 is given as listed by TCRdb. The gene calls are TRBV7-2 and TRBJ1-1; the table's D gene call, TRBD1, was not cross checked with the DNA. Germline V CDR1 and CDR2: SGHTA, FQGNSA. Both ends counted, the CDR3 spans 8 residues. CDR3: CASSLMGQ.

The chain joins TRBV5-6 to TRBJ2-5, with D perhaps being TRBD1 or TRBD2 (6 bases each). CDR3 length equals 17 residues. Germline V gene lookup returns CDR1 SGHDT and CDR2 YYEEEE. Trimming cost V 1 base and J 0 bases, with 16 bases left between them. This CDR3 reads CASSLRGGGKYQETQYF. The CDR3 DNA is TGTGCCAGCAGCTTGCGTGGAGGGGGAAAGTACCAAGAGACCCAGTACTTC.

The chain recombines TRBV28 with TRBJ1-4; D gene uncertain. Germline V CDR1 and CDR2: MDHEN, SYDVKM. V dropped 10 bases and J dropped 5 bases, with 14 bases sitting between them. The CDR3 runs 13 residues. The CDR3 is CATTGPPNEKLFF. Written as DNA, the CDR3 is TGTGCCACTACCGGCCCACCGAATGAAAAACTGTTTTTT.

In its sample, this clonotype was seen many times. The V call is TRBV28, the J call TRBJ2-7; D remains unclear. This CDR3 spans 13 amino acids. V shed 4 bases and J shed 2 bases, with 9 bases lying between them. Germline V gene sequence: CDR1 MDHEN, CDR2 SYDVKM. CDR3 sequence: CASSSHSTYEQYF. The CDR3 DNA is TGTGCCAGCAGTTCCCACTCCACCTACGAGCAGTACTTC. Full variable domain (missing parts from reference TRBV28 and TRBJ2-7): DVKVTQSSRYLVKRTGEKVFLECVQDMDHENMFWYRQDPGLGLRLIYFSYDVKMKEKGDIPEGYSVSREKKERFSLILESASTNQTSMYLCASSSHSTYEQYFGPGTRLTVT.

The count of this clonotype is one. It may be a read error: a sequence one base away is much more abundant. The chain uses TRBV9 and TRBJ2-5; 12 bases are shared with TRBD2. The V gene end was trimmed by 3 bases and the J gene end by 5 bases; junction bases not matched to a gene: 8. This CDR3 spans 16 amino acids. In germline, CDR1 is SGDLS, CDR2 YYNGEE. This chain's CDR3 is CASSGTLAGGAETQYF. Written as DNA, the CDR3 is TGTGCCAGCAGCGGGACCCTAGCGGGAGGGGCGGAGACCCAGTACTTC.

The rearrangement links TRBV12-5 to TRBJ2-2, with D perhaps TRBD2 (7 bases). V shed 0 bases and J shed 6 bases, with 17 bases lying between them. The CDR3 runs 17 residues. Germline V lookup: CDR1 LGHNT, CDR2 FRNRAP. The CDR3 region has the DNA TGTGCTAGTGGTTTGGTACTTGCGGGGGCGAGGGCCGGGGAGCTGTTTTTT. Translation gives CASGLVLAGARAGELFF.

This chain connects TRBV6-2 or TRBV6-3 to TRBJ2-7, with 8 bases aligning to TRBD2. With V trimmed by 0 bases and J by 3 bases, 4 bases remained unmatched. Germline loops: CDR1 MNHEY, CDR2 SVGEGT. This CDR3 is 15 amino acids long. CDR3 in amino acids: CASSYSLAGYYEQYF. The CDR3 DNA reads TGTGCCAGCAGTTACTCTCTAGCGGGCTACTACGAGCAGTACTTC.

V is TRBV7-3 and J is TRBJ1-1; TRBD1 agrees at 7 bases. The CDR3 loop spans 16 amino acids. Germline V CDR1 and CDR2: SGHTA, FQGTGA. Losses at the gene ends were 8 bases for V and 0 bases for J; bases not matched to a gene: 12. The CDR3 bases are TGTGCCAGCTCACCTCCAAGTACAGGGGTGAACACTGAAGCTTTCTTT. Translated, it gives CASSPPSTGVNTEAFF.

The CDR3 loop is CATSDTGTAAYEQYF. The DNA for the CDR3 is TGTGCCACCAGTGATACCGGGACGGCAGCCTACGAGCAGTACTTC. V and J are TRBV24-1 and TRBJ2-7; the D call may be TRBD1 or TRBD2 (5 bases each). The CDR3 spans 15 residues. Germline values: CDR1 KGHDR, CDR2 SFDVKD. The V end lost 3 bases, the J end lost 2 bases, and 13 bases lay between the germline ends.

In this sample, this clonotype turned up a few times. The chain links TRBV6-6 to TRBJ1-2; D is uncertain. Germline V gene sequence: CDR1 MNHNY, CDR2 SVGAGI (reference sequence). V gave up 2 bases and J gave up 8 bases, with 12 bases separating them. The CDR3 spans 13 residues. CDR3 loop: CASSYAVGWGYTF. Here the CDR3 DNA reads TGTGCCAGCAGTTACGCCGTCGGTTGGGGCTACACCTTC.

This clonotype was seen at least ten times. The V call is TRBV20-1, the J call TRBJ2-5; 9 bases are a match to TRBD2. Trimming removed 3 bases from V and 5 bases from J; junction bases left unmatched: 10. The length of the CDR3 is 15 residues. From germline, CDR1 is DFQATT and CDR2 SNEGSKA (reference sequence). CDR3 loop: CSAREAGGPRETQYF. The CDR3 DNA reads as TGCAGTGCTAGGGAGGCGGGGGGGCCGAGGGAGACCCAGTACTTC.

The gene calls are TRBV25-1 and TRBJ2-3; 7 bases fit TRBD2. The germline gives CDR1 MGHDK, CDR2 SYGVNS. The CDR3 runs to 17 residues. V gave up 2 bases and J gave up 5 bases; unmatched junction bases: 13. The CDR3 nucleotides are TGTGCCAGCAGTGAAAGCGGGGCGGGAGAGGAGATAGATACGCAGTATTTT. This encodes CASSESGAGEEIDTQYF.

The genes are TRBV6-5 and TRBJ1-4, with 8 bases aligning to TRBD1. Germline V gene lookup returns CDR1 MNHEY and CDR2 SVGAGI. V shed 3 bases and J 7 bases; nucleotides not matched to a gene: 7. The CDR3 consists of 15 residues. The CDR3 region is CASSYAGGQFEKLFF. For the CDR3, the DNA is TGTGCCAGCAGTTATGCAGGGGGCCAGTTTGAAAAACTGTTTTTT.

The J gene is TRBJ2-6, the V gene TRBV4-3; 8 bases fit TRBD2. J lost 1 base, V lost 4 bases, and 6 bases had no gene match. Germline CDR1 and CDR2: LGHNA and YSLEER. The CDR3 consists of 17 residues. The CDR3 DNA reads TGCGCCAGCAGCCGGATTAGCGGGAATTCTGGGGCCAACGTCCTGACTTTC. It encodes CASSRISGNSGANVLTF.

In regard to this clonotype: A much larger clone differs from this one at a single base, so this may be a read error. The chain links TRBV19 to TRBJ1-5; no clear D gene. V gave up 4 bases and J gave up 2 bases, with 9 bases separating them. The CDR3 contains 14 residues. Germline loops: CDR1 LNHDA, CDR2 SQIVND (reference sequence). The CDR3 coding sequence is TGTGCCAGTAGTACTGGACCGCGCAATCAGCCCCAGCATTTT. Translation: CASSTGPRNQPQHF.

V and J are TRBV9 and TRBJ2-5; TRBD2 matches 10 bases. Germline values: CDR1 SGDLS, CDR2 YYNGEE. V was pared by 0 bases and J by 0 bases, with 5 bases of the junction left unmatched. The CDR3 has 17 amino acids. This CDR3 reads CASSVGGSGGNQETQYF. The CDR3 nucleotides are TGTGCCAGCAGCGTAGGTGGTAGCGGGGGGAACCAAGAGACCCAGTACTTC.

This clonotype was detected a few times. The CDR3 loop reads CSVNRQGAEDGYTF. The CDR3 DNA follows: TGCAGCGTTAACAGACAGGGGGCGGAGGATGGCTACACCTTC. V and J are TRBV29-1 and TRBJ1-2, with 10 bases that match TRBD1. V lost 5 bases to trimming and J lost 6 bases; unmatched junction nucleotides: 9. Germline assignment: CDR1 SQVTM and CDR2 ANQGSEA. The CDR3 covers 14 residues.

V gene TRBV11-2 combines with J gene TRBJ2-5, with D perhaps matching TRBD2 (6 bases). The V end lost 5 bases, the J end lost 1 base, and 11 bases lay between the germline ends. The CDR3 covers 14 residues. Germline CDR1 and CDR2: SGHAT and FQNNGV. Here the CDR3 DNA reads TGTGCCAGCAGCCATGCGACTAGCCAAGAGACCCAGTACTTC. Translating it yields CASSHATSQETQYF.

This clonotype has only a few counts. The genes are TRBV27 and TRBJ1-5; D is ambiguous. Germline values: CDR1 MNHEY, CDR2 SMNVEV (reference sequence). The CDR3 has 9 amino acids. Trimming shortened V by 8 bases and J by 9 bases, and 5 bases separated the two germline ends. CDR3 nucleotide sequence: TGTGCCAGCGGATCGCCCCAGCATTTT. This sequence encodes CASGSPQHF.

The chain employs TRBV10-2 and TRBJ1-2; TRBD1 matches at 8 bases. Per the germline V gene, CDR1 is WSHSY and CDR2 is SAAADI. The CDR3 runs 18 residues. V shed 0 bases and J 4 bases; nucleotides not matched to a gene: 13. The CDR3 sequence is CASSESSTTQGAGYGYTF. In nucleotides, the CDR3 is TGCGCCAGCAGTGAGTCAAGCACAACGCAGGGGGCAGGCTATGGCTACACCTTC.